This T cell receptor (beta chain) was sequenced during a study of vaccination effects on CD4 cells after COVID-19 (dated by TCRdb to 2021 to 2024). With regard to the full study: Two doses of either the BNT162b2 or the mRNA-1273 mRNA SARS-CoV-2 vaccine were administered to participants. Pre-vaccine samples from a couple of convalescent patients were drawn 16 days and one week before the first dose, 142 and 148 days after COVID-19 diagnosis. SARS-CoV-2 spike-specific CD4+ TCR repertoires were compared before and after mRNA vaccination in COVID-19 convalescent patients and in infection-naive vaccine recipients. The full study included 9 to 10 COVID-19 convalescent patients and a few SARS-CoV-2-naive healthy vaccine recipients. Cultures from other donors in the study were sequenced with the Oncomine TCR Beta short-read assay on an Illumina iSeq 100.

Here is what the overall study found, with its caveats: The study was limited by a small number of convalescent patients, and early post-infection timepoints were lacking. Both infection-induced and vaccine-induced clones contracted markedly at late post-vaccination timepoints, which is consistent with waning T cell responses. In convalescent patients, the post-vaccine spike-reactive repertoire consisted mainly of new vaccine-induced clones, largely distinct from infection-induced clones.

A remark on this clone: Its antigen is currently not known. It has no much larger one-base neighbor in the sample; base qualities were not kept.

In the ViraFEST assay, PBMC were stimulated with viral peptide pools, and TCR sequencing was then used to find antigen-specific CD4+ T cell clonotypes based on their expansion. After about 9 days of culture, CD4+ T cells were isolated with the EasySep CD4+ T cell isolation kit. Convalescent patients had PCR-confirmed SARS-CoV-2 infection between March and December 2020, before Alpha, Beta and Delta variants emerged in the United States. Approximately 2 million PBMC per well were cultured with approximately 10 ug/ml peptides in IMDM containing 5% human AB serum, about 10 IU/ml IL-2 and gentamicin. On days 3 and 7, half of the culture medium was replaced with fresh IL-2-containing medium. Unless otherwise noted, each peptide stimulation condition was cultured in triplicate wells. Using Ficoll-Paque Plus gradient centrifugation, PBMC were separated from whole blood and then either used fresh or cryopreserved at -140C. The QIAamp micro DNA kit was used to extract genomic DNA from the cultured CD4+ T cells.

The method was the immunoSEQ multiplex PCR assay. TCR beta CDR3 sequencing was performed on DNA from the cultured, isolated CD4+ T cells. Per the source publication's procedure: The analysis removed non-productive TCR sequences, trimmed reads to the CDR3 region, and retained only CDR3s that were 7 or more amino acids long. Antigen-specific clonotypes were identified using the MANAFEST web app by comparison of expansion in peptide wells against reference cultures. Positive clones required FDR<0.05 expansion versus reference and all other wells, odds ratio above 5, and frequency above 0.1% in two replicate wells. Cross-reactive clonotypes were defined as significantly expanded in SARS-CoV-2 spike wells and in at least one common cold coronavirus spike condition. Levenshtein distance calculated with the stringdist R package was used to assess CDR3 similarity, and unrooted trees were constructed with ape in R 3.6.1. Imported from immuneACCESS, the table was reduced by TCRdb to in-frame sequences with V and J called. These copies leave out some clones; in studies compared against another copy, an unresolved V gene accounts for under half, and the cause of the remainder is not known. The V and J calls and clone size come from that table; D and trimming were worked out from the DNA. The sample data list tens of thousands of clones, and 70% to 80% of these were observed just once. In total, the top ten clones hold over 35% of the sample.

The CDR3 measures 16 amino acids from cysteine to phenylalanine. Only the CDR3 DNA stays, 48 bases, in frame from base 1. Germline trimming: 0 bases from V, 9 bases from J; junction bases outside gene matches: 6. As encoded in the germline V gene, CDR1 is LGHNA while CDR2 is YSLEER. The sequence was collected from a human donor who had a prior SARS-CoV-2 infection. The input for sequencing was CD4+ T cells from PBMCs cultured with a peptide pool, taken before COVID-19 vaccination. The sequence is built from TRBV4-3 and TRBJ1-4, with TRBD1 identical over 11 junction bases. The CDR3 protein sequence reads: CASSQDIRTGGQKLFF. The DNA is TGCGCCAGCAGCCAAGATATCAGGACAGGGGGCCAAAAACTGTTTTTT.